This TCR beta chain appears in the sequencing data of a study of blood T cell repertoires in COVID-19. Overall study: Acute and convalescent COVID-19 samples came from the United States, Italy and Spain. The cDNA or gDNA used as material had been derived from T cells, B-cell-depleted T cells, or PBMCs.

Authors' analysis steps: It was from reference gene primer amplification that nucleated cell counts were estimated. Generated by immunoSEQ multiplex PCR, the TCRdb table keeps only in-frame clones and is missing some. V, J and clone size derive from that table, while D and trimming were established from the DNA sequence. The profile shows 15,000 to 20,000 clones, 70% to 90% of them singletons. The TCR was taken from a man between 35 and 55 years old with active COVID-19. Specimen: peripheral blood.

Here the CDR3 reads CASSFGTAKYGYTF. CDR3 nucleotides: TGTGCCAGCAGCTTCGGGACAGCGAAATATGGCTACACCTTC. The rearrangement uses TRBV5-5 and TRBJ1-2; 7 nucleotides line up with TRBD1. The CDR3 totals 14 residues. V lost 2 bases, J lost 5 bases, and 6 bases stayed unmatched. CDR1 is SGHKS and CDR2 is YYEKEE in the germline V gene (reference sequence). The full variable domain, rest sourced from reference TRBV5-5 and TRBJ1-2, is DAGVTQSPTHLIKTRGQQVTLRCSPISGHKSVSWYQQVLGQGPQFIFQYYEKEERGRGNFPDRFSARQFPNYSSELNVNALLLGDSALYLCASSFGTAKYGYTFGSGTRLTVV.